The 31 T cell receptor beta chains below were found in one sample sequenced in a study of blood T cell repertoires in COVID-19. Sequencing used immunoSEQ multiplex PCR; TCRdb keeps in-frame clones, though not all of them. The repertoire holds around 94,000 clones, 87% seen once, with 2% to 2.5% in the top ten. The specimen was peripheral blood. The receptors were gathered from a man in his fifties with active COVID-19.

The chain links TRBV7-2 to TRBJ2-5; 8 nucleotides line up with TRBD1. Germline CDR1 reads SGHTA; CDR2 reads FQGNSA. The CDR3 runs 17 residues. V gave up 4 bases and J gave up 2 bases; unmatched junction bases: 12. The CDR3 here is CASSSPGGRGRQETQYF. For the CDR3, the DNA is TGTGCCAGCAGCTCACCAGGGGGCAGGGGGCGACAAGAGACCCAGTACTTC.

DNA for the CDR3: TGCGCCAGCACTCACCGATACGGGGAGACCCAGTACTTC. Amino acids: CASTHRYGETQYF. The chain employs TRBV10-2 and TRBJ2-5, with D hard to call. V gave up 7 bases and J gave up 5 bases, with 14 bases separating them. This CDR3 comprises 13 residues. Germline CDR1 reads WSHSY; CDR2 reads SAAADI.

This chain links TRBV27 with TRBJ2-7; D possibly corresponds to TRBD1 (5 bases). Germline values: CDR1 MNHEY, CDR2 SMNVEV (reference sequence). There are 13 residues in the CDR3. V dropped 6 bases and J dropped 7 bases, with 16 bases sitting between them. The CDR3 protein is CASSPVAAGEQYF. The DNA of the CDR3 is TGTGCCAGCAGCCCCGTCGCCGCAGGGGAGCAGTACTTC.

The CDR3 spells CASSWGDNSPLHF. CDR3 DNA: TGTGCCAGCAGTTGGGGGGATAATTCACCCCTCCACTTT. The V gene is TRBV27, the J gene TRBJ1-6; D perhaps matches TRBD1 (5 bases). The germline CDR1 and CDR2 sequences are MNHEY and SMNVEV (reference sequence). V lost 4 bases to trimming and J lost 5 bases, with 6 bases between them. This CDR3 spans 13 amino acids.

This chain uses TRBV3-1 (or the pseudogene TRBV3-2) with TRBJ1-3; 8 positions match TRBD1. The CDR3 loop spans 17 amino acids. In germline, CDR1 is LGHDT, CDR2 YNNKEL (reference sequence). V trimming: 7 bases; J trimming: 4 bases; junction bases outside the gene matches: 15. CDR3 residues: CASTSRVRTGTGNTIYF. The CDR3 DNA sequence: TGTGCCAGCACCTCACGTGTCAGGACAGGGACCGGAAACACCATATATTTT.

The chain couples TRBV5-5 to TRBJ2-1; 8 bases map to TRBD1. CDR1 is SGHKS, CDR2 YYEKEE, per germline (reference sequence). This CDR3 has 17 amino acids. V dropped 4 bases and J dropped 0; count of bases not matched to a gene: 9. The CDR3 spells CASSLWSTGGSYNEQFF. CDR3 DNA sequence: TGTGCCAGCAGCCTATGGAGTACAGGGGGCTCCTACAATGAGCAGTTCTTC.

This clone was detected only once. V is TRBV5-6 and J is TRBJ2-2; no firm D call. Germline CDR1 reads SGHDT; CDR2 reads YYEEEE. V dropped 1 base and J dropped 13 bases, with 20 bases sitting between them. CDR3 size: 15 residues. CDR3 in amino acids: CASSLRKSPPPVLFF. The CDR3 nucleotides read TGTGCCAGCAGCTTGCGTAAATCACCTCCACCGGTGCTGTTTTTT.

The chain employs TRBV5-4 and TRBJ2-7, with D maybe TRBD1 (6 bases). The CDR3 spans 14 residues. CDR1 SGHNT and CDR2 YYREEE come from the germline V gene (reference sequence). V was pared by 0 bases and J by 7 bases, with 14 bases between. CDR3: CASSLGQEISEQYF. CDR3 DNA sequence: TGTGCCAGCAGCTTGGGACAGGAAATCTCGGAGCAGTACTTC.

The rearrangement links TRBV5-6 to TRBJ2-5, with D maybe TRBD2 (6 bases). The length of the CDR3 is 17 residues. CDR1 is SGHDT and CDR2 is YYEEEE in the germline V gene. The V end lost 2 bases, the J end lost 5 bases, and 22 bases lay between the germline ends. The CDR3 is CASSFSLWNPEGETQYF. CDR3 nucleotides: TGTGCCAGCAGCTTCTCCCTATGGAACCCGGAGGGGGAGACCCAGTACTTC.

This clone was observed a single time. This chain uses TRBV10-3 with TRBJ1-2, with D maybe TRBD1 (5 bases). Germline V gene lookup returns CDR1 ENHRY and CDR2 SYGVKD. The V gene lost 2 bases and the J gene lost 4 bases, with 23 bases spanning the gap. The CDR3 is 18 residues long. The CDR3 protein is CAISEGPRGRRNPYGYTF. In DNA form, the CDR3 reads TGTGCCATCAGTGAGGGACCCCGGGGGAGGCGGAATCCCTATGGCTACACCTTC.

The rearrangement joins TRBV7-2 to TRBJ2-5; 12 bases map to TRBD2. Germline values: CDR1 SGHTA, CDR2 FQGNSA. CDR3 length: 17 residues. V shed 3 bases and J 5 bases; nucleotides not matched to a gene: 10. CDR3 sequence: CASSFRLAGGRLETQYF. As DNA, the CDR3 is TGTGCCAGCAGCTTTCGGCTAGCGGGGGGGCGGTTGGAGACCCAGTACTTC.

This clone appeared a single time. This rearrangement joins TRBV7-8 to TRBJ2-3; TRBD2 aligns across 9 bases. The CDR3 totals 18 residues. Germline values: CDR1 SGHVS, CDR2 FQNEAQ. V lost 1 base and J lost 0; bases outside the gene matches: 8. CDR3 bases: TGTGCCAGCAGCTTAGGGGTAGCGGGGGTGAGGAGCACAGATACGCAGTATTTT. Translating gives CASSLGVAGVRSTDTQYF.

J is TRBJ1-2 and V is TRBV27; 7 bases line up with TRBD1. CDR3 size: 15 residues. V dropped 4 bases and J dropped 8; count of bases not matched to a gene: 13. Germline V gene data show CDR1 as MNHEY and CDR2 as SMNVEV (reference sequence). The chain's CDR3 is CASSSRTTGVEGYTF. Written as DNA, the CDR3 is TGTGCCAGCAGTTCCCGGACAACAGGGGTTGAGGGCTACACCTTC.

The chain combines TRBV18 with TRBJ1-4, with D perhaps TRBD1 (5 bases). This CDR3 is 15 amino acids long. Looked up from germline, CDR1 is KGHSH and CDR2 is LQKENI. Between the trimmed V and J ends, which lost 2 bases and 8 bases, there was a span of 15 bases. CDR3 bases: TGTGCCAGCTCACCAAGAGAGAGTTCAGGGGAAAAACTGTTTTTT. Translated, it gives CASSPRESSGEKLFF.

CDR3: CASSQDRGSPLHF. The DNA of the CDR3 is TGCGCCAGCAGCCAAGACCGGGGTTCACCCCTCCACTTT. The chain is built from TRBV4-3 and TRBJ1-6; no firm D call. V was shortened by 0 bases and J by 9 bases, with 6 bases between the two germline ends. Germline lookup yields CDR1 LGHNA and CDR2 YSLEER. CDR3 size: 13 residues.

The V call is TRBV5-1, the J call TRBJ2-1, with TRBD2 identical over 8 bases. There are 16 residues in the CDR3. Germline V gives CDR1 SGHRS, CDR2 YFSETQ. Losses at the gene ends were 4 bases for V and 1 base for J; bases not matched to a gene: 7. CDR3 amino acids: CASSLEGLGSYNEQFF. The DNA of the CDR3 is TGCGCCAGCAGCCTGGAGGGACTAGGGTCCTACAATGAGCAGTTCTTC.

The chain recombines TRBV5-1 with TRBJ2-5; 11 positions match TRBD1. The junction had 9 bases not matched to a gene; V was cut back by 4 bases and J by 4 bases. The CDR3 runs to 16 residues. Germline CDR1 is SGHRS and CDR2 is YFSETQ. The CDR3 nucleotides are TGCGCCAGCAGCAGATTAGGGACAGGGGGAGGAGAGACCCAGTACTTC. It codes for CASSRLGTGGGETQYF.

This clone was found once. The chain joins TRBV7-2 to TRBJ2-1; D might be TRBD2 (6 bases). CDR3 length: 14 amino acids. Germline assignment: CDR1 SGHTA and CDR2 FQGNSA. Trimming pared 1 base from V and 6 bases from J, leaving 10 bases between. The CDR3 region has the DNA TGTGCCAGCAGCTTAGTGGGAGGACCCAATGAGCAGTTCTTC. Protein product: CASSLVGGPNEQFF.

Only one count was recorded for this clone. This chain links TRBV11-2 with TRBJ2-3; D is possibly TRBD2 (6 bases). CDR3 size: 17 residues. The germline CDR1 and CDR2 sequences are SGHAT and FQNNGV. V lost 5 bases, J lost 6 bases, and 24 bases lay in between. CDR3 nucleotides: TGTGCCAGCAGCCGGACCCCGGGACTTCAATCCCCGGATACGCAGTATTTT. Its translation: CASSRTPGLQSPDTQYF.

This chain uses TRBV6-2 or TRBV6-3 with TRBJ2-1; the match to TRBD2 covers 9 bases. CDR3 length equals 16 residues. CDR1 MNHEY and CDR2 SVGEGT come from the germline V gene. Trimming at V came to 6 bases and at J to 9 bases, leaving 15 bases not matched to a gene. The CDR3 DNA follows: TGTGCCAGCAGCTCGCATAGCGGGGGCCCTTCCGGTGAGCAGTTCTTC. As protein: CASSSHSGGPSGEQFF.

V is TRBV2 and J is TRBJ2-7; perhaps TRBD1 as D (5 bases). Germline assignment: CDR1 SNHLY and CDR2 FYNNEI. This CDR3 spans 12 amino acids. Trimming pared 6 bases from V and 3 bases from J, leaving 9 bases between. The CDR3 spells CASRTDSYEQYF. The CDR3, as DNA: TGTGCCAGCAGAACCGACAGCTACGAGCAGTACTTC.

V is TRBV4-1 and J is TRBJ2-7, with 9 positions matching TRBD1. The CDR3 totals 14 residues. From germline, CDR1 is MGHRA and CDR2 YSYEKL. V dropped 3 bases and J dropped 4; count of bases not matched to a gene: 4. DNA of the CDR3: TGCGCCAGCAGCCACACACAGGGGGCTTACGAGCAGTACTTC. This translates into CASSHTQGAYEQYF.

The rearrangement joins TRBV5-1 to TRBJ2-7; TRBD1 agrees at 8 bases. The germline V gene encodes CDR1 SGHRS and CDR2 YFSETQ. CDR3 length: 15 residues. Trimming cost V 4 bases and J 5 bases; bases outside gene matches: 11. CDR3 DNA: TGCGCCAGCAGCGCACAGACAGGGGTCGTCGACGAGCAGTACTTC. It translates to CASSAQTGVVDEQYF. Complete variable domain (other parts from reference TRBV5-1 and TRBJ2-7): KAGVTQTPRYLIKTRGQQVTLSCSPISGHRSVSWYQQTPGQGLQFLFEYFSETQRNKGNFPGRFSGRQFSNSRSEMNVSTLELGDSALYLCASSAQTGVVDEQYFGPGTRLTVT.

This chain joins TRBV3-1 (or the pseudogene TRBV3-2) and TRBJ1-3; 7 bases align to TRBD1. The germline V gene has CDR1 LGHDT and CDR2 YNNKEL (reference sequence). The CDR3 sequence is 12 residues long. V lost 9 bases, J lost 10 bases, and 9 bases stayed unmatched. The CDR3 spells CASLGGGRTIYF. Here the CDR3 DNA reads TGTGCCAGTTTAGGGGGCGGCAGGACCATATATTTT.

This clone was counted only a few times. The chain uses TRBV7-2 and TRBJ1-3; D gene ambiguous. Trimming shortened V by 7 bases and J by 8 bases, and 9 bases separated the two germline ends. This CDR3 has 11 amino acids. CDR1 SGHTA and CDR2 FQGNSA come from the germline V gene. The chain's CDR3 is CASTQRDTIYF. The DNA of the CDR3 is TGTGCCAGCACCCAAAGAGACACCATATATTTT.

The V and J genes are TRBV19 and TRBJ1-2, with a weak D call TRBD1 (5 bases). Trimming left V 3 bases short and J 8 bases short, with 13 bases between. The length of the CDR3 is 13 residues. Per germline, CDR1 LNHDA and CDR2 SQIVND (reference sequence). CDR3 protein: CASSMGKGEGYTF. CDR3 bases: TGTGCCAGTAGTATGGGGAAAGGGGAAGGCTACACCTTC.

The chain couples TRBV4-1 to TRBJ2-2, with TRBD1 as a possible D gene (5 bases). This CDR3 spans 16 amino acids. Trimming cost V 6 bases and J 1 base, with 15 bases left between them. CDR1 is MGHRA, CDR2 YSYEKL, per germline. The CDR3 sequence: CASRPGWGQNTGELFF. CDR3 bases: TGCGCCAGCAGACCCGGGTGGGGCCAGAACACCGGGGAGCTGTTTTTT.

In DNA, the CDR3 is TGTGCCAGTAATCCTACAGGGGTCAACGAAAGAGCTTTCTTT. Protein: CASNPTGVNERAFF. V gene TRBV19 combines with J gene TRBJ1-1; 7 nucleotides line up with TRBD1. This CDR3 is built from 14 residues. From germline, CDR1 is LNHDA and CDR2 SQIVND (reference sequence). V was pared by 7 bases and J by 10 bases, with 15 bases of the junction left unmatched.

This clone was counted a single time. The CDR3 region has the DNA TGTGCCAGCAGCTTGGGACGGACTAGCGGGGGCCGGGAAGAGACCCAGTACTTC. It codes for CASSLGRTSGGREETQYF. V is TRBV5-5 and J is TRBJ2-5; 13 bases are shared with TRBD2. The CDR3 totals 18 residues. Germline CDR1 SGHKS, CDR2 YYEKEE (reference sequence). V lost 0 bases, J lost 3 bases, and 8 bases stayed unmatched. The complete variable domain, with remaining parts taken from reference TRBV5-5 and TRBJ2-5, reads DAGVTQSPTHLIKTRGQQVTLRCSPISGHKSVSWYQQVLGQGPQFIFQYYEKEERGRGNFPDRFSARQFPNYSSELNVNALLLGDSALYLCASSLGRTSGGREETQYFGPGTRLLVL.

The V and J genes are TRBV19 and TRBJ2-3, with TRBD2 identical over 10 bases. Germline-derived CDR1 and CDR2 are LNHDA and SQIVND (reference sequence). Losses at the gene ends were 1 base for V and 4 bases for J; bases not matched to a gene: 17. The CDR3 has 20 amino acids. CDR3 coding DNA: TGTGCCAGTAGTATAGCTCCCGTTAACATACTAGCGGGGAACGCAGATACGCAGTATTTT. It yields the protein CASSIAPVNILAGNADTQYF.

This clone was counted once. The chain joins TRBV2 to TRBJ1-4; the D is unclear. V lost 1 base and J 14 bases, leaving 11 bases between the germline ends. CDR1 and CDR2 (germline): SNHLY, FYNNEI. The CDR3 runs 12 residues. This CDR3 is CASSEVEGLLFF. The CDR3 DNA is TGTGCCAGCAGTGAAGTGGAGGGTTTGCTGTTTTTT.